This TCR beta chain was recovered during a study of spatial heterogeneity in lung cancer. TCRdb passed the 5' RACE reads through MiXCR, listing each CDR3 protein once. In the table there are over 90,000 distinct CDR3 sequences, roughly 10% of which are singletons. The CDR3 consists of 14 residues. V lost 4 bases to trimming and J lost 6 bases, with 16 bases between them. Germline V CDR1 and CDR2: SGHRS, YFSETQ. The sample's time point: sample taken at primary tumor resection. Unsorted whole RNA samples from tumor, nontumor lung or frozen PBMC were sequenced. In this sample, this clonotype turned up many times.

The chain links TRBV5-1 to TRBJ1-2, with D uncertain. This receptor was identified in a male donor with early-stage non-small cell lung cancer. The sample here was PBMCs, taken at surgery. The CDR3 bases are TGCGCCAGCAGCCCCAATTGGGATATAAATGGCTACACCTTC. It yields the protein CASSPNWDINGYTF.